The 21 T cell receptor beta chains reported below all come from one sample, sequenced in a study of cytomegalovirus exposure and HLA in healthy donors. The PCR was carried out with 60 Vbeta primers and 13 Jbeta primers. Generated by immunoSEQ multiplex PCR, the TCRdb table keeps only in-frame clones and is missing some. The sample includes about 210,000 clones, approximately 83% of them seen just once. Input material: PBMCs. Every receptor here comes from a woman aged 50 to 60 in good health and CMV-seropositive.

This clone was found a few times. This chain connects TRBV5-6 to TRBJ1-4, with 10 bases matching TRBD1. The germline V gene has CDR1 SGHDT and CDR2 YYEEEE. After removal of 6 bases from V and 0 bases from J, the junction contained 8 bases not matched to a gene. The CDR3 sequence is 17 residues long. CDR3 region: CASNLDRGVATNEKLFF. CDR3 in DNA: TGTGCCAGCAACCTGGACAGGGGGGTTGCAACTAATGAAAAACTGTTTTTT.

The chain joins TRBV6-5 to TRBJ2-3, with 7 bases fitting TRBD1. The J segment lost 7 bases and the V segment lost 6 bases, leaving 10 bases of the junction unmatched. Germline V gives CDR1 MNHEY, CDR2 SVGAGI. The CDR3 spans 14 residues. CDR3 sequence reads: CASSPPTRGNTQYF. The CDR3 DNA reads TGTGCCAGCAGCCCACCCACCAGGGGGAATACGCAGTATTTT.

DNA of the CDR3: TGTGCCAGCAGCTTGGATCAGGCCAGCTACGAGCAGTACTTC. Translated: CASSLDQASYEQYF. This chain joins TRBV5-4 and TRBJ2-7; D gene uncertain. The CDR3 runs to 14 residues. Trimming removed 0 bases at V and 3 bases at J, with 10 bases between. CDR1 and CDR2 from the germline V gene are SGHNT and YYREEE (reference sequence).

The chain has TRBV5-1 and TRBJ1-2; D is perhaps TRBD1 (5 bases). The germline V gene encodes CDR1 SGHRS and CDR2 YFSETQ. This CDR3 region has 15 residues. Between the trimmed V and J ends, which lost 6 bases and 5 bases, there was a span of 20 bases. The CDR3 loop is CASTPGQLGSYGYTF. The CDR3 DNA follows: TGCGCCAGCACCCCAGGGCAGTTAGGCTCTTATGGCTACACCTTC.

The genes are TRBV18 and TRBJ1-3; TRBD1 is a possible D gene (6 bases). This CDR3 is built from 17 residues. The V and J ends lost 1 base and 0 bases respectively, with 13 bases between them. Germline CDR1 reads KGHSH; CDR2 reads LQKENI. CDR3 loop: CASSPQSGAHSGNTIYF. CDR3 in DNA: TGTGCCAGCTCACCACAATCAGGGGCTCACTCTGGAAACACCATATATTTT.

The CDR3 region has the DNA TGTGCCAGCAGTGAAGCGGGGTTCGGAGGGAATACTAACATTCAGTACTTC. It is translated as CASSEAGFGGNTNIQYF. The chain carries TRBV6-1 and TRBJ2-4; TRBD2 might be the D (6 bases). This CDR3 is built from 17 residues. Germline CDR1 is MNHNS and CDR2 is SASEGT. V lost 0 bases and J 7 bases, leaving 19 bases between the germline ends.

The rearrangement joins TRBV2 to TRBJ2-7; 11 nucleotides align to TRBD1. The J segment lost 7 bases and the V segment lost 5 bases, leaving 4 bases of the junction unmatched. The germline V gene has CDR1 SNHLY and CDR2 FYNNEI. CDR3 length: 13 amino acids. The CDR3 reads CASSWTGGKEQYF. The CDR3, as DNA: TGTGCCAGCAGTTGGACAGGGGGCAAAGAGCAGTACTTC.

The V gene is TRBV7-3, the J gene TRBJ2-1; 7 bases line up with TRBD2. In germline, CDR1 is SGHTA, CDR2 FQGTGA. The V segment lost 1 base and the J segment 2 bases; nucleotides outside the gene matches: 2. This CDR3 has 15 amino acids. The DNA for the CDR3 is TGTGCCAGCAGCTTAATTGCGGGGGCCTACAATGAGCAGTTCTTC. Protein product: CASSLIAGAYNEQFF. The complete variable domain, with remaining parts taken from reference TRBV7-3 and TRBJ2-1, reads GAGVSQTPSNKVTEKGKYVELRCDPISGHTALYWYRQSLGQGPEFLIYFQGTGAADDSGLPNDRFFAVRPEGSVSTLKIQRTERGDSAVYLCASSLIAGAYNEQFFGPGTRLTVL.

The chain employs TRBV11-2 and TRBJ2-5; 10 bases are shared with TRBD1. Trimming removed 4 bases from V and 1 base from J; junction bases left unmatched: 12. This CDR3 region has 18 residues. Germline V gene data show CDR1 as SGHAT and CDR2 as FQNNGV. The CDR3 bases are TGTGCCAGCAGCTCCGGGACAGGGGCGTTGGAACTCCAAGAGACCCAGTACTTC. Its protein is CASSSGTGALELQETQYF.

A single count supports this clone. V is TRBV15 and J is TRBJ2-1, with D perhaps matching TRBD2 (5 bases). Germline CDR1 reads LNHNV; CDR2 reads YYDKDF (reference sequence). V was pared by 1 base and J by 9 bases, with 10 bases between. This CDR3 has 13 amino acids. CDR3 bases: TGTGCCACCAGCAGAGGGTTTGAGGGTGAGCAGTTCTTC. Its protein product is CATSRGFEGEQFF.

CDR3 residues: CASSTYQGQGGYYGYTF. The CDR3 nucleotides are TGTGCCAGTAGTACCTATCAAGGACAGGGGGGATACTATGGCTACACCTTC. The chain carries TRBV19 and TRBJ1-2; 10 bases line up with TRBD1. Trimming cost V 4 bases and J 3 bases; bases outside gene matches: 11. CDR1 is LNHDA, CDR2 SQIVND, per germline (reference sequence). The CDR3 loop spans 17 amino acids.

The gene calls are TRBV7-2 and TRBJ1-2; D not resolved. The germline V and J ends were trimmed by 0 bases and 6 bases, with 14 bases remaining between them. The CDR3 runs to 15 residues. Germline assignment: CDR1 SGHTA and CDR2 FQGNSA. The CDR3 DNA is TGTGCCAGCAGCTTAGCCCTCCTACCCACGGATGGCTACACCTTC. It codes for CASSLALLPTDGYTF.

The rearrangement uses TRBV4-1 and TRBJ2-3; 8 bases are shared with TRBD2. The CDR3 loop spans 16 amino acids. The ends lost 4 bases at V and 3 bases at J; junction bases unmatched: 9. From germline, CDR1 is MGHRA and CDR2 YSYEKL. CDR3 amino acids: CASSRPGTRRTDTQYF. CDR3 bases: TGCGCCAGCAGCCGTCCCGGGACTAGAAGAACAGATACGCAGTATTTT.

V and J are TRBV21-1 and TRBJ2-3; the listed D gene, TRBD2, was not tested against the DNA. TRBV21-1 is termed a pseudogene. The length of the CDR3 is 16 residues. Written as DNA, the CDR3 is TGTGCCACCGGACTAGCGGGGGACTCTAGCACAGATACGCAGTATTTT. Protein sequence: CATGLAGDSSTDTQYF.

This clone was seen just once. This chain uses TRBV7-9 with TRBJ2-2; 8 bases are shared with TRBD1. This CDR3 comprises 17 residues. Trimming cost V 4 bases and J 4 bases; bases outside gene matches: 11. CDR1 is SEHNR and CDR2 is FQNEAQ in the germline V gene (reference sequence). The DNA of the CDR3 is TGTGCCAGCAGCTCGCCCCGGGACAGGTTAACCACCGGGGAGCTGTTTTTT. The encoded protein is CASSSPRDRLTTGELFF.

The chain recombines TRBV4-3 with TRBJ1-3; 9 nucleotides align to TRBD1. This CDR3 comprises 18 residues. V was pared by 0 bases and J by 1 base, with 7 bases of the junction left unmatched. The germline CDR1 and CDR2 sequences are LGHNA and YSLEER. CDR3 sequence: CASSQEVSGTGSGNTIYF. The CDR3 DNA is TGCGCCAGCAGCCAAGAAGTATCCGGGACAGGGTCTGGAAACACCATATATTTT.

The CDR3 reads CASSRGQFGANVLTF. In DNA form, the CDR3 reads TGCGCCAGCAGCCGGGGACAGTTCGGGGCCAACGTCCTGACTTTC. This chain joins TRBV4-1 and TRBJ2-6; 7 bases fit TRBD1. CDR3 size: 15 residues. After removal of 4 bases from V and 4 bases from J, the junction contained 4 bases not matched to a gene. Germline V gene sequence: CDR1 MGHRA, CDR2 YSYEKL.

The sample holds a few counts of this clone. The chain employs TRBV2 and TRBJ1-5; TRBD1 might be the D (6 bases). The CDR3 length is 16 residues. Per germline, CDR1 SNHLY and CDR2 FYNNEI. Deletions cut 2 bases from V and 0 bases from J, with 11 bases between. CDR3 DNA: TGTGCCAGCAGTGAAATGTCAGGGGCTAGCAATCAGCCCCAGCATTTT. Amino acid sequence: CASSEMSGASNQPQHF.

The rearrangement joins TRBV7-9 to TRBJ2-5, with TRBD2 matching over 7 bases. CDR1 and CDR2 (germline): SEHNR, FQNEAQ (reference sequence). This CDR3 contains 13 residues. Germline trimming cut 5 bases from V and 5 bases from J; bases unmatched to any gene: 5. The CDR3 region is CASSASGAETQYF. Here the CDR3 DNA reads TGTGCCAGCAGCGCTAGCGGAGCGGAGACCCAGTACTTC.

CDR3 loop: CASSGDTGGNTIYF. DNA of the CDR3: TGTGCCAGCAGTGGGGACACGGGGGGAAACACCATATATTTT. The chain links TRBV6-5 to TRBJ1-3; weak D call: TRBD1 (6 bases). V was pared by 5 bases and J by 4 bases, with 12 bases between. The CDR3 has 14 residues. The V gene's germline CDR1 is MNHEY and CDR2 SVGAGI.

The chain recombines TRBV10-3 with TRBJ1-1; 7 nucleotides line up with TRBD1. Germline loops: CDR1 ENHRY, CDR2 SYGVKD. This CDR3 has 16 residues. With V trimmed by 6 bases and J by 1 base, 11 bases remained unmatched. CDR3: CAISPSPGTANTEAFF. CDR3 coding DNA: TGTGCCATCAGCCCCTCCCCCGGGACAGCGAACACTGAAGCTTTCTTT.